Included here is one TCR beta chain sequence, with context. Its antigen is as yet unknown. The assay was immunoSEQ multiplex PCR, and TCRdb's table has in-frame clones only and misses some. The data show 150,000 to 200,000 clones, 85% to 95% seen once. This sample was included in a study of T cell responses to AZD1222 COVID-19 vaccine. Germline assignment: CDR1 SGHRS and CDR2 YFSETQ. The length of the CDR3 is 15 residues. V gave up 2 bases and J gave up 4 bases, with 15 bases separating them. Findings and limits, study-wide: Seropositive at baseline were only 5 to 7 AZD1222 recipients.

The specimen comprised peripheral blood, sampled on day 0 of AZD1222 vaccination. The chain links TRBV5-1 to TRBJ1-1; D is ambiguous. This TCR came from an adult in good health. Here the CDR3 reads CASSLEGGRSTEAFF. The CDR3 DNA sequence: TGCGCCAGCAGCTTAGAGGGAGGGAGGAGCACTGAAGCTTTCTTT.